The sequence of this T cell receptor (beta chain) was determined in a study of cytotoxic CD8 clonotypes in ibrutinib-treated CLL. The junction had 14 bases not matched to a gene; V was cut back by 5 bases and J by 3 bases. From germline, CDR1 is SGHKS and CDR2 YYEKEE (reference sequence). This CDR3 is built from 17 residues. Of note for this clone: Its antigen is undetermined.

Investigators sought sequencing depths of between 1 in 200,000 and 1 in 1 million T cells. Data came from immunoSEQ multiplex PCR; TCRdb stores just in-frame clones and leaves some out. This table has about 57,000 clones, 50% to 70% appearing once. The study's findings and limits: A rise in clonality was seen at ibrutinib response, and a fall back toward baseline was seen at progression. Sampling schedules were unmatched across sustained-remission and progressing patients.

The sample here was PBMCs, taken after 24 months of ibrutinib treatment. The chain couples TRBV5-5 to TRBJ2-7; 10 bases are shared with TRBD2. This TCR was recovered from a human donor with chronic lymphocytic leukemia. Here the CDR3 reads CASRPSGRAARFYEQYF. CDR3 sequence (DNA): TGTGCCAGCAGACCGAGCGGGAGGGCGGCTAGGTTCTACGAGCAGTACTTC.